A single sample is the source of the 26 T cell receptor beta chains below, sequenced in a study of CD8 T cells in Susac syndrome. With random hexamers, roughly 0.45 to 1 ug RNA was reverse transcribed. TCRdb passed the immunoSEQ multiplex PCR reads through MiXCR, listing each CDR3 protein once. The data contain roughly 200,000 distinct CDR3 sequences, almost 96% of them seen just once; the ten biggest clones take up about 0.093%. Specimen: CD4+ T cells from PBMCs. The receptor set was obtained from a human donor with multiple sclerosis.

This sequence joins TRBV14 and TRBJ2-4; D remains unclear. Germline CDR1 reads SGHDN; CDR2 reads FVKESK. V lost 2 bases to trimming and J lost 1 base, with 15 bases between them. The CDR3 is 17 amino acids. The CDR3, as DNA: TGTGCCAGCAGCCAACCCTCTCTAGGGCTGGCCAAAAACATTCAGTACTTC. It encodes CASSQPSLGLAKNIQYF.

V and J are TRBV19 and TRBJ2-7; 9 bases agree with TRBD1. Germline assignment: CDR1 LNHDA and CDR2 SQIVND (reference sequence). The CDR3 has 13 residues. V lost 8 bases to trimming and J lost 6 bases; unmatched junction nucleotides: 8. The CDR3: CASGRDRVSEQYF. CDR3 bases: TGTGCCAGTGGCCGGGACAGGGTCTCCGAGCAGTACTTC.

Only one count was recorded for this clonotype. The chain is built from TRBV19 and TRBJ1-2; 9 bases are shared with TRBD1. This CDR3 spans 13 amino acids. J gave up 5 bases and V 6 bases, and 4 bases lay outside the gene matches. Germline assignment: CDR1 LNHDA and CDR2 SQIVND (reference sequence). CDR3 sequence: CASRGQGGYGYTF. CDR3 nucleotides: TGTGCCAGTAGGGGACAGGGAGGGTATGGCTACACCTTC.

This clonotype showed up just once. The chain is built from TRBV2 and TRBJ1-2, with D maybe TRBD1 (5 bases). Trimming took off 3 bases at V and 4 bases at J, with 12 bases between the two ends. This CDR3 spans 14 amino acids. Per the germline V gene, CDR1 is SNHLY and CDR2 is FYNNEI. CDR3 sequence (DNA): TGTGCCAGCAGTGATATGGGGCGCGGCTATGGCTACACCTTC. Its translation is CASSDMGRGYGYTF.

CDR3 protein: CATSDPHRASGTDTQYF. The CDR3 coding sequence is TGTGCCACCAGTGATCCCCATCGGGCCTCGGGGACAGATACGCAGTATTTT. The chain combines TRBV24-1 with TRBJ2-3; perhaps TRBD2 as D (5 bases). Trimming cost V 3 bases and J 3 bases, with 18 bases left between them. The CDR3 covers 17 residues. The germline V gene encodes CDR1 KGHDR and CDR2 SFDVKD.

This chain connects TRBV12-3 or TRBV12-4 to TRBJ2-3; 8 nucleotides line up with TRBD1. CDR3 size: 18 residues. J lost 0 bases, V lost 1 base, and 9 bases had no gene match. CDR3 in amino acids: CASSLGSTTGASTDTQYF. The CDR3 nucleotides are TGTGCCAGCAGTTTAGGTTCGACGACAGGGGCTAGCACAGATACGCAGTATTTT.

The rearrangement uses TRBV15 and TRBJ2-5; D unclear. The germline V and J ends were trimmed by 5 bases and 1 base, with 14 bases remaining between them. Per germline, CDR1 LNHNV and CDR2 YYDKDF (reference sequence). CDR3 length: 15 amino acids. Here the CDR3 DNA reads TGTGCCACCAGCCCCCAGGCTAGAGTCCAAGAGACCCAGTACTTC. Protein sequence: CATSPQARVQETQYF.

The V gene is TRBV12-3 or TRBV12-4, the J gene TRBJ1-1; D is unresolved. V was pared by 5 bases and J by 3 bases, with 10 bases between. This CDR3 spans 13 amino acids. The CDR3 DNA is TGTGCCAGCAGTCTGCTGCTGGACACTGAAGCTTTCTTT. Protein product: CASSLLLDTEAFF.

The chain has TRBV15 and TRBJ2-6; either TRBD1 or TRBD2 may fit D (5 bases each). Germline CDR1 is LNHNV and CDR2 is YYDKDF (reference sequence). CDR3 length equals 16 residues. Trimming removed 5 bases at V and 0 bases at J, with 11 bases between. The CDR3 region has the DNA TGTGCCACCAGCCCGCCTGGGGGCTCTGGGGCCAACGTCCTGACTTTC. It yields the protein CATSPPGGSGANVLTF.

The chain couples TRBV30 to TRBJ2-7; D not certain. Deletions cut 4 bases from V and 6 bases from J, with 16 bases between. Germline V gene data show CDR1 as GTSNPN and CDR2 as SVGIG (reference sequence). The CDR3 length is 13 residues. The CDR3, as DNA: TGTGCCTGGAATCGTACTCCCGAAGGCGAGCAGTACTTC. This gives the protein CAWNRTPEGEQYF.

The rearrangement joins TRBV20-1 to TRBJ2-5, with D possibly being TRBD2 (5 bases). V lost 6 bases and J lost 3, with 14 bases in between. The germline gives CDR1 DFQATT, CDR2 SNEGSKA (reference sequence). The CDR3 is 13 amino acids. CDR3 in DNA: TGCAGTGCGAATGGACTGAGGGAAGAGACCCAGTACTTC. This gives the protein CSANGLREETQYF.

The chain uses TRBV5-1 and TRBJ2-3, with TRBD2 matching over 8 bases. V was pared by 0 bases and J by 11 bases, with 8 bases of the junction left unmatched. Germline V gene data show CDR1 as SGHRS and CDR2 as YFSETQ. The CDR3 is 14 amino acids. This chain's CDR3 is CASSLERGSTLQYF. The CDR3 coding sequence is TGCGCCAGCAGCTTGGAGCGGGGGAGCACACTGCAGTATTTT.

This clonotype was counted once. This rearrangement joins TRBV29-1 to TRBJ2-3, with D possibly being TRBD1 (6 bases). The CDR3 has 15 amino acids. Germline V gene data show CDR1 as SQVTM and CDR2 as ANQGSEA. Deletions cut 3 bases from V and 0 bases from J, with 13 bases between. The CDR3 spells CSVDFAGESTDTQYF. In DNA form, the CDR3 reads TGCAGCGTTGACTTTGCAGGGGAAAGCACAGATACGCAGTATTTT.

The chain is built from TRBV14 and TRBJ1-2; D is undetermined. V was pared by 0 bases and J by 3 bases, with 17 bases between. CDR3 size: 17 residues. Germline CDR1 SGHDN, CDR2 FVKESK. The CDR3 DNA sequence: TGTGCCAGCAGCCAAGAAACGGGAATCCACTCCTACTATGGCTACACCTTC. It translates to CASSQETGIHSYYGYTF.

The gene calls are TRBV18 and TRBJ1-2; a possible D gene is TRBD1 (5 bases). The CDR3 spans 15 residues. V was pared by 2 bases and J by 0 bases, with 10 bases between. Looked up from germline, CDR1 is KGHSH and CDR2 is LQKENI. The CDR3 spells CASSPNRPTNYGYTF. As DNA, the CDR3 is TGTGCCAGCTCACCAAACAGGCCTACTAACTATGGCTACACCTTC.

The V call is TRBV20-1, the J call TRBJ2-7, with D perhaps matching TRBD1 (5 bases). Trimming removed 6 bases from V and 7 bases from J, with 19 bases in between. Germline values: CDR1 DFQATT, CDR2 SNEGSKA (reference sequence). CDR3 length: 13 residues. The CDR3: CSADSGQGWEQYF. The CDR3 coding sequence is TGCAGTGCCGACAGTGGGCAGGGCTGGGAGCAGTACTTC.

The rearrangement uses TRBV20-1 and TRBJ2-2, with TRBD2 matching 11 bases. V gave up 0 bases and J gave up 6 bases; unmatched junction bases: 9. This CDR3 is built from 17 residues. Per the germline V gene, CDR1 is DFQATT and CDR2 is SNEGSKA (reference sequence). The CDR3 DNA reads as TGCAGTGCTAGAGATCCCGGGACTAGCGGAGATCCCGGGGAGCTGTTTTTT. It encodes CSARDPGTSGDPGELFF.

This chain connects TRBV29-1 to TRBJ2-1; 11 positions match TRBD2. V was pared by 1 base and J by 4 bases, with 6 bases of the junction left unmatched. This CDR3 region has 16 residues. Germline V CDR1 and CDR2: SQVTM, ANQGSEA. CDR3 region: CSVEGGASGGYNEQFF. CDR3 nucleotide sequence: TGCAGCGTTGAAGGAGGAGCTAGCGGGGGGTACAATGAGCAGTTCTTC.

This chain links TRBV15 with TRBJ2-3, with 7 positions matching TRBD1. Germline loops: CDR1 LNHNV, CDR2 YYDKDF (reference sequence). CDR3 length: 16 amino acids. V shed 7 bases, J shed 4 bases, and the junction held 14 bases outside the gene matches. The CDR3 sequence is CATKLLVTGLSDTQYF. CDR3 DNA: TGTGCCACCAAACTTCTTGTGACAGGGCTTTCAGATACGCAGTATTTT.

This chain joins TRBV20-1 and TRBJ2-1, with TRBD2 matching over 11 bases. The V gene's germline CDR1 is DFQATT and CDR2 SNEGSKA (reference sequence). The CDR3 contains 15 residues. Unmatched junction bases numbered 7, after V lost 2 bases and J lost 7 bases. CDR3 residues: CSARLAGGPGNEQFF. CDR3 coding DNA: TGCAGTGCTAGATTAGCGGGGGGGCCGGGGAATGAGCAGTTCTTC.

The rearrangement links TRBV29-1 to TRBJ2-7; D possibly corresponds to TRBD1 (6 bases). The V end lost 6 bases, the J end lost 3 bases, and 12 bases lay between the germline ends. Germline loops: CDR1 SQVTM, CDR2 ANQGSEA. This CDR3 has 12 residues. In DNA form, the CDR3 reads TGCAGCGTCCGGACAGACGGCTACGAGCAGTACTTC. Translated: CSVRTDGYEQYF.

This clonotype was seen a single time. V and J are TRBV24-1 and TRBJ2-1; weak D call: TRBD1 (6 bases). The germline V gene encodes CDR1 KGHDR and CDR2 SFDVKD. The CDR3 runs to 12 residues. V was cut by 3 bases and J by 12 bases, with 11 bases left in between. DNA for the CDR3: TGTGCCACCAGTGATATGATAGGGGGGCAGTTCTTC. Protein: CATSDMIGGQFF.

The chain recombines TRBV12-3 or TRBV12-4 with TRBJ1-2; 8 bases are shared with TRBD1. J gave up 8 bases and V 3 bases, and 8 bases lay outside the gene matches. The CDR3 is made up of 14 amino acids. In DNA form, the CDR3 reads TGTGCCAGCAGTTTCGGGCGACAGGGGAAGGGCTACACCTTC. Its translation: CASSFGRQGKGYTF.

CDR3 sequence (DNA): TGTGCCAGCAGCCCTGGGACATCAAAAAACATTCAGTACTTC. As protein: CASSPGTSKNIQYF. The V call is TRBV14, the J call TRBJ2-4; D might be TRBD1 (6 bases). Deletions cut 4 bases from V and 4 bases from J, with 11 bases between. This CDR3 has 14 amino acids. Germline CDR1 and CDR2: SGHDN and FVKESK.

The CDR3 protein is CASSPISGTKTEAFF. The CDR3 bases are TGTGCCAGCAGCCCCATTTCCGGGACAAAAACTGAAGCTTTCTTT. The chain recombines TRBV7-9 with TRBJ1-1, with D perhaps TRBD1 (6 bases). The CDR3 runs to 15 residues. The germline V and J ends were trimmed by 5 bases and 5 bases, with 18 bases remaining between them. Germline V gene sequence: CDR1 SEHNR, CDR2 FQNEAQ (reference sequence).

The CDR3 loop is CAWSEGSNQPQHF. The CDR3 coding sequence is TGTGCCTGGAGCGAAGGTAGCAATCAGCCCCAGCATTTT. The chain joins TRBV30 to TRBJ1-5; D is unresolved. The CDR3 extends over 13 amino acids. The V and J ends lost 3 bases and 0 bases respectively, with 6 bases between them. CDR1 and CDR2 from the germline V gene are GTSNPN and SVGIG (reference sequence).